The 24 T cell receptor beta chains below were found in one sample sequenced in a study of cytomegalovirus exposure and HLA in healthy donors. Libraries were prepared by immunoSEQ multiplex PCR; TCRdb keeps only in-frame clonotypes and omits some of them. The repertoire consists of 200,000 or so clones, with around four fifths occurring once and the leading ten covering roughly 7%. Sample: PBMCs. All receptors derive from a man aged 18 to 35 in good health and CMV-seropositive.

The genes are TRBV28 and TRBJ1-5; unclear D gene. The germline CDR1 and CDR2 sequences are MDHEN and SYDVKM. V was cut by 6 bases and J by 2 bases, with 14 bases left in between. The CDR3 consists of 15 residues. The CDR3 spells CASRTDLGGNQPQHF. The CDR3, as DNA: TGTGCCAGCAGAACCGACCTAGGAGGCAATCAGCCCCAGCATTTT. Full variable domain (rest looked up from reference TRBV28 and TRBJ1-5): DVKVTQSSRYLVKRTGEKVFLECVQDMDHENMFWYRQDPGLGLRLIYFSYDVKMKEKGDIPEGYSVSREKKERFSLILESASTNQTSMYLCASRTDLGGNQPQHFGDGTRLSIL.

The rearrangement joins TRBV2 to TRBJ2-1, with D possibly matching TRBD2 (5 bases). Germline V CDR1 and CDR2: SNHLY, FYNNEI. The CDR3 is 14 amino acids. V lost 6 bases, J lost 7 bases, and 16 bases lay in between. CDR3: CASSVQVTTNEQFF. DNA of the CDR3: TGTGCCAGCAGCGTCCAAGTGACTACTAATGAGCAGTTCTTC. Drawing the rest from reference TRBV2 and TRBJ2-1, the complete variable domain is EPEVTQTPSHQVTQMGQEVILRCVPISNHLYFYWYRQILGQKVEFLVSFYNNEISEKSEIFDDQFSVERPDGSNFTLKIRSTKLEDSAMYFCASSVQVTTNEQFFGPGTRLTVL.

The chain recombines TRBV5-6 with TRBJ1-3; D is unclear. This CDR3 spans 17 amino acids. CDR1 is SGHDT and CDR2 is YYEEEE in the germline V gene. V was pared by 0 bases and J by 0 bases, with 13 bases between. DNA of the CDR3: TGTGCCAGCAGCTTGGACGAGACGCGGGACTCTGGAAACACCATATATTTT. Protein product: CASSLDETRDSGNTIYF.

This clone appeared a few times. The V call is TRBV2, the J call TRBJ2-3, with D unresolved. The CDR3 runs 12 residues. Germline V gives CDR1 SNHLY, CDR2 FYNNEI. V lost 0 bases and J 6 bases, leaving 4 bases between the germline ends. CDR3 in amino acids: CASSEARDTQYF. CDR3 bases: TGTGCCAGCAGTGAAGCGAGGGATACGCAGTATTTT.

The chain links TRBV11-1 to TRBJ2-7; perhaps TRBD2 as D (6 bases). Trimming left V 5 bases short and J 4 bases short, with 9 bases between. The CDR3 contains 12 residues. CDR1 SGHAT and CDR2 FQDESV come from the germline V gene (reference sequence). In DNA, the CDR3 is TGTGCCAGCAGCGGGACTTGGTACGAGCAGTACTTC. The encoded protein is CASSGTWYEQYF. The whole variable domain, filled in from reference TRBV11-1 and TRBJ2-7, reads EAEVAQSPRYKITEKSQAVAFWCDPISGHATLYWYRQILGQGPELLVQFQDESVVDDSQLPKDRFSAERLKGVDSTLKIQPAELGDSAMYLCASSGTWYEQYFGPGTRLTVT.

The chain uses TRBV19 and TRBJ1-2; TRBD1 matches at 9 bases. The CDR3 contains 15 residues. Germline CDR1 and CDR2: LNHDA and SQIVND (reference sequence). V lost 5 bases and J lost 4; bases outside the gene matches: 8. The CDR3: CASSSNRGLGYGYTF. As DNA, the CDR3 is TGTGCCAGTAGTTCAAACAGGGGGCTTGGCTATGGCTACACCTTC.

In nucleotides, the CDR3 is TGTGCCAGCAGTGAAAGGAGGACTGGAGTAGATGGCTACACCTTC. It translates to CASSERRTGVDGYTF. The V gene is TRBV6-1, the J gene TRBJ1-2; D call uncertain. V was shortened by 2 bases and J by 6 bases, with 16 bases between the two germline ends. The CDR3 loop spans 15 amino acids. Germline V lookup: CDR1 MNHNS, CDR2 SASEGT.

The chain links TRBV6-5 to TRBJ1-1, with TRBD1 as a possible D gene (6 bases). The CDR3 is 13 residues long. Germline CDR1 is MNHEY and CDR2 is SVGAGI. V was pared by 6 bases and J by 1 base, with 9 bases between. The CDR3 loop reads CASSDRRNTEAFF. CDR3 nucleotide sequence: TGTGCCAGCAGCGACAGGCGGAACACTGAAGCTTTCTTT.

This CDR3 is CASSSPQGARYGYTF. The DNA of the CDR3 is TGTGCCAGCAGTTCCCCGCAGGGGGCAAGGTATGGCTACACCTTC. The chain is built from TRBV28 and TRBJ1-2; TRBD1 matches at 8 bases. CDR3 length: 15 residues. Looked up from germline, CDR1 is MDHEN and CDR2 is SYDVKM. The ends lost 4 bases at V and 5 bases at J; junction bases unmatched: 9.

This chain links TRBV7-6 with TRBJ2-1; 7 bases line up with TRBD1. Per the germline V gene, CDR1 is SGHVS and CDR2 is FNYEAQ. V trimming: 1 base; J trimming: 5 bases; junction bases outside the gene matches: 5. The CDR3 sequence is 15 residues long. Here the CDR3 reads CASSLVTGEHNEQFF. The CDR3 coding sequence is TGTGCCAGCAGCTTAGTAACAGGGGAACACAATGAGCAGTTCTTC.

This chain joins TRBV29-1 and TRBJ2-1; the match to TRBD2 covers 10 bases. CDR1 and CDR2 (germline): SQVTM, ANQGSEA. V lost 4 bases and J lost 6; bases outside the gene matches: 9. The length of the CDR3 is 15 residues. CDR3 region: CSVAVLAGVPNEQFF. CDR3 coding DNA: TGCAGCGTTGCGGTGCTAGCGGGAGTCCCCAATGAGCAGTTCTTC.

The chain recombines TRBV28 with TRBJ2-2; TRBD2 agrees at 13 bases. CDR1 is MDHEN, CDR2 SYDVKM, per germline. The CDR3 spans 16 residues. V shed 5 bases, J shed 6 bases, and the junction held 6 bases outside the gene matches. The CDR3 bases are TGTGCCAGCAGTCCCTGGACTAGCGGGAGTGCCGGGGAGCTGTTTTTT. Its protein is CASSPWTSGSAGELFF.

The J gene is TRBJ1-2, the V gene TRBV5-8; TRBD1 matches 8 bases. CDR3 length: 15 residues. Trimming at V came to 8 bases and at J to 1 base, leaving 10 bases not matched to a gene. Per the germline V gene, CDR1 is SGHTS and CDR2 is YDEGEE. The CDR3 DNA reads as TGTGCCAGAGTTCGCAGGACAGGGAGTAACTATGGCTACACCTTC. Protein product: CARVRRTGSNYGYTF.

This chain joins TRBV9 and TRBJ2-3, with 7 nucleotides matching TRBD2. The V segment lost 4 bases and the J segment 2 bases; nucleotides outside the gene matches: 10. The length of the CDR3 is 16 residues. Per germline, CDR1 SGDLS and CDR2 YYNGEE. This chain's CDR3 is CASSTSGGTNTDTQYF. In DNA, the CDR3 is TGTGCCAGCAGCACTTCCGGGGGGACGAACACAGATACGCAGTATTTT.

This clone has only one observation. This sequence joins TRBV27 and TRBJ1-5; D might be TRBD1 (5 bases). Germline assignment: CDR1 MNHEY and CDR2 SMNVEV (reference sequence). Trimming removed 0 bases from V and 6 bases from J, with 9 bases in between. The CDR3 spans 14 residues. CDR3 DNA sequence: TGTGCCAGCAGTTTATCCCAGGGCGGTCAGCCCCAGCATTTT. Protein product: CASSLSQGGQPQHF.

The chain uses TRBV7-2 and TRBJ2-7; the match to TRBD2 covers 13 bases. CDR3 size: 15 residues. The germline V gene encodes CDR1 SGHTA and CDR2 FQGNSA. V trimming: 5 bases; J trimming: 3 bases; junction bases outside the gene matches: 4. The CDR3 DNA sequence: TGTGCCAGCAGCCCCACTAGCGGGAGGGACTACGAGCAGTACTTC. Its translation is CASSPTSGRDYEQYF.

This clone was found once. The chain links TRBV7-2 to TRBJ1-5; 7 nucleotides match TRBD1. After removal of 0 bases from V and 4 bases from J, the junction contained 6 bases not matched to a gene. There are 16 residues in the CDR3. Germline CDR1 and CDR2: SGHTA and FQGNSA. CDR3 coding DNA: TGTGCCAGCAGCTTAGCACCCCTGACAGGGAATCAGCCCCAGCATTTT. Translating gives CASSLAPLTGNQPQHF.

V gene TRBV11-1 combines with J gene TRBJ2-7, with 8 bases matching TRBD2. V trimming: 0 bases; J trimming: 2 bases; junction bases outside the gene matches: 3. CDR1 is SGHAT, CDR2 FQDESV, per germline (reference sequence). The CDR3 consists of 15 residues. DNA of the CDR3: TGTGCCAGCAGCTTAGCGATAGCGGGGCCCTACGAGCAGTACTTC. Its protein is CASSLAIAGPYEQYF.

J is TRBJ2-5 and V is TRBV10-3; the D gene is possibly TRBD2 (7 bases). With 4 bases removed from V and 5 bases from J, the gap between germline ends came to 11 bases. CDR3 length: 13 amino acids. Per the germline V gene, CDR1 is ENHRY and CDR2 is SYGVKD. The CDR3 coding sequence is TGTGCCATCAGTGCGAGGGGGGGGGAGACCCAGTACTTC. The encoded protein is CAISARGGETQYF.

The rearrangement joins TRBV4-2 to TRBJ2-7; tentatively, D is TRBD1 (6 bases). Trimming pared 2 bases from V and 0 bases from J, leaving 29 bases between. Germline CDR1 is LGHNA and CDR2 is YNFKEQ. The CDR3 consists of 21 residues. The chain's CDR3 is CASSQPPGHKNPSISSYEQYF. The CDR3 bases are TGTGCCAGCAGCCAACCACCGGGACACAAAAACCCCTCGATTAGCTCCTACGAGCAGTACTTC.

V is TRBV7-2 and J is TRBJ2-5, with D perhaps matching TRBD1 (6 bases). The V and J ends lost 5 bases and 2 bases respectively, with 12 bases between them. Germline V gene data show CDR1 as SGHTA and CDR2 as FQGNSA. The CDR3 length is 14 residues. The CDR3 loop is CASSTWTDQETQYF. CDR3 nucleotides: TGTGCCAGCAGCACCTGGACAGATCAAGAGACCCAGTACTTC.

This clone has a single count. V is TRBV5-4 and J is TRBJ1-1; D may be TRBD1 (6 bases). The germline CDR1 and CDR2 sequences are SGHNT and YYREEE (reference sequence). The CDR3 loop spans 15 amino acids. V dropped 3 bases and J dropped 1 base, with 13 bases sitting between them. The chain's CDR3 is CASSWATGENTEAFF. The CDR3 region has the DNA TGTGCCAGCAGCTGGGCGACAGGAGAGAACACTGAAGCTTTCTTT.

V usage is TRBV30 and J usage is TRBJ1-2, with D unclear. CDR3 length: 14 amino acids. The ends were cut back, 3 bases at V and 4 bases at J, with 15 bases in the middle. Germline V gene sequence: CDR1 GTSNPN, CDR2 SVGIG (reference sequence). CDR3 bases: TGTGCCTGGAGCGGTGGAGTAACCGTCTATGGCTACACCTTC. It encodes CAWSGGVTVYGYTF. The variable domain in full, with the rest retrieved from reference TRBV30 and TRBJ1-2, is SQTIHQWPATLVQPVGSPLSLECTVEGTSNPNLYWYRQAAGRGLQLLFYSVGIGQISSEVPQNLSASRPQDRQFILSSKKLLLSDSGFYLCAWSGGVTVYGYTFGSGTRLTVV.

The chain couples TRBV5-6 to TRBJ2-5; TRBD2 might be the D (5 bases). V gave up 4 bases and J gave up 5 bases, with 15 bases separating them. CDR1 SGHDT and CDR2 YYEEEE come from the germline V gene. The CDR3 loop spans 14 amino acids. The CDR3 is CASSQNLIAETQYF. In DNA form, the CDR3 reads TGTGCCAGCAGCCAAAACCTAATAGCGGAGACCCAGTACTTC.